Listed here are 14 T cell receptor beta chains from one sample, sequenced in a study of identical twins. MiXCR, applied by TCRdb to the 5' RACE reads, yields one record per CDR3 protein. The repertoire holds around 230,000 distinct CDR3 sequences, with approximately 7.1% as singletons. This sample also belongs to another study, concerning T cells expressing NK-cell markers.

Sequences were obtained from CD8+ T cells sorted from blood. These TCRs come from a woman under 30 in good health.

The chain recombines TRBV4-1 with TRBJ2-1; 10 nucleotides line up with TRBD2. From germline, CDR1 is MGHRA and CDR2 YSYEKL. CDR3 size: 17 residues. Trimming removed 4 bases from V and 7 bases from J; junction bases left unmatched: 13. CDR3 nucleotides: TGCGCCAGCAGCCCCGGAATACTAGCGGGGTCGTCGAATGAGCAGTTCTTC. Encoded protein: CASSPGILAGSSNEQFF.

The sample holds many counts of this clonotype. The V call is TRBV27, the J call TRBJ1-1, with 7 bases matching TRBD1. The V gene end was trimmed by 1 base and the J gene end by 8 bases; junction bases not matched to a gene: 4. Germline values: CDR1 MNHEY, CDR2 SMNVEV (reference sequence). This CDR3 spans 13 amino acids. The CDR3 coding sequence is TGTGCCAGCAGTTTATTAGGAGGGGGCGAAGCTTTCTTT. Protein: CASSLLGGGEAFF.

This chain connects TRBV5-1 to TRBJ2-5, with a weak D call TRBD1 (6 bases). Germline values: CDR1 SGHRS, CDR2 YFSETQ. The CDR3 contains 16 residues. With 1 base removed from V and 1 base from J, the gap between germline ends came to 14 bases. The CDR3 sequence: CASSLRWQGLQETQYF. The CDR3 DNA sequence: TGCGCCAGCAGCTTGCGGTGGCAGGGGCTCCAAGAGACCCAGTACTTC.

This clonotype appeared many times. The V and J genes are TRBV7-2 and TRBJ2-3, with 10 positions matching TRBD1. Germline V lookup: CDR1 SGHTA, CDR2 FQGNSA. The CDR3 contains 16 residues. The V segment lost 2 bases and the J segment 4 bases; nucleotides outside the gene matches: 6. CDR3 region: CASSLRRDRGPDTQYF. CDR3 DNA: TGTGCCAGCAGCTTAAGACGGGACAGGGGCCCAGATACGCAGTATTTT.

In this sample, this clonotype turned up a few times. The V call is TRBV27, the J call TRBJ2-7; the D is unclear. Trimming took off 5 bases at V and 6 bases at J, with 14 bases between the two ends. Germline loops: CDR1 MNHEY, CDR2 SMNVEV (reference sequence). This CDR3 region has 13 residues. This chain's CDR3 is CASSVTSLGEQYF. CDR3 nucleotides: TGTGCCAGCAGTGTGACATCCCTCGGCGAGCAGTACTTC.

This chain joins TRBV27 and TRBJ1-5; no firm D call. The ends were cut back, 1 base at V and 2 bases at J, with 6 bases in the middle. CDR3 length equals 14 residues. From germline, CDR1 is MNHEY and CDR2 SMNVEV (reference sequence). CDR3 bases: TGTGCCAGCAGTTTATTCTTCGGCAATCAGCCCCAGCATTTT. Translated, it gives CASSLFFGNQPQHF.

Only a few counts were recorded for this clonotype. The chain uses TRBV4-1 and TRBJ2-7; perhaps TRBD1 as D (6 bases). The V gene's germline CDR1 is MGHRA and CDR2 YSYEKL. With 0 bases removed from V and 3 bases from J, the gap between germline ends came to 12 bases. The CDR3 loop spans 15 amino acids. The chain's CDR3 is CASSQESRGIYEQYF. The DNA of the CDR3 is TGCGCCAGCAGCCAAGAGTCAAGGGGGATCTACGAGCAGTACTTC.

The V and J genes are TRBV14 and TRBJ1-5, with D unresolved. Germline CDR1 is SGHDN and CDR2 is FVKESK. This CDR3 contains 14 residues. The V and J ends lost 4 bases and 2 bases respectively, with 9 bases between them. The CDR3 sequence: CASSPAGRNQPQHF. CDR3 DNA sequence: TGTGCCAGCAGCCCGGCAGGCCGCAATCAGCCCCAGCATTTT.

A few counts support this clonotype. V usage is TRBV27 and J usage is TRBJ1-4; D ambiguous. In germline, CDR1 is MNHEY, CDR2 SMNVEV (reference sequence). The CDR3 has 16 residues. V was clipped by 5 bases and J by 0 bases, with 13 bases between them. CDR3 in DNA: TGTGCCAGCAGTCCTGGACCGGTACCAACTAATGAAAAACTGTTTTTT. Its protein is CASSPGPVPTNEKLFF.

This clonotype was observed a handful of times. An end of the junction does not agree with germline; a read error may underlie this. This rearrangement joins TRBV7-9 to TRBJ2-1; D remains ambiguous. The germline CDR1 and CDR2 sequences are SEHNR and FQNEAQ (reference sequence). The CDR3 covers 11 residues. In nucleotides, the CDR3 is TGTGCCAGCAGTCCTAACAATGAGCGGTTCTTC. Translating it yields CASSPNNERFF.

This clonotype was recorded many times. The chain is built from TRBV12-3 or TRBV12-4 and TRBJ1-5; 7 bases are shared with TRBD1. V lost 5 bases to trimming and J lost 7 bases; unmatched junction nucleotides: 8. This CDR3 is 14 amino acids long. The CDR3 loop reads CASSGDSWKQPQHF. CDR3 DNA: TGTGCCAGCAGTGGGGACAGCTGGAAGCAGCCCCAGCATTTT.

This clonotype occurred many times. This rearrangement joins TRBV11-2 to TRBJ2-3, with a weak D call TRBD2 (6 bases). The CDR3 totals 19 residues. CDR1 SGHAT and CDR2 FQNNGV come from the germline V gene. Deletions cut 5 bases from V and 0 bases from J, with 24 bases between. CDR3 amino acids: CASSIRTVVRGESTDTQYF. CDR3 bases: TGTGCCAGCAGCATCCGTACCGTCGTCCGCGGGGAGAGCACAGATACGCAGTATTTT. The variable domain in full, completed from reference TRBV11-2 and TRBJ2-3, reads EAGVAQSPRYKIIEKRQSVAFWCNPISGHATLYWYQQILGQGPKLLIQFQNNGVVDDSQLPKDRFSAERLKGVDSTLKIQPAKLEDSAVYLCASSIRTVVRGESTDTQYFGPGTRLTVL.

This chain links TRBV5-1 with TRBJ2-1; 7 positions agree with TRBD2. Germline assignment: CDR1 SGHRS and CDR2 YFSETQ. V gave up 2 bases and J gave up 4 bases; unmatched junction bases: 3. The CDR3 covers 14 residues. For the CDR3, the DNA is TGCGCCAGCAGCTTTTGGGGGGGATACAATGAGCAGTTCTTC. Protein: CASSFWGGYNEQFF.

The chain combines TRBV13 with TRBJ1-1, with D unclear. The CDR3 consists of 12 residues. V was clipped by 5 bases and J by 6 bases, with 10 bases between them. Germline CDR1 is PRHDT and CDR2 is FYEKMQ (reference sequence). The CDR3 nucleotides are TGTGCCAGCAGCGGGATTAAGGCTGAAGCTTTCTTT. Translation gives CASSGIKAEAFF. Drawing the rest from reference TRBV13 and TRBJ1-1, the complete variable domain is AAGVIQSPRHLIKEKRETATLKCYPIPRHDTVYWYQQGPGQDPQFLISFYEKMQSDKGSIPDRFSAQQFSDYHSELNMSSLELGDSALYFCASSGIKAEAFFGQGTRLTVV.